This T cell receptor beta chain was obtained from a study of blood T cell repertoires in COVID-19. Study background: From the United States, Italy and Spain came samples of acute and convalescent COVID-19. In each case, the material was cDNA or gDNA derived from T cells, B-cell-depleted T cells, or PBMCs.

Per the original methods: For nucleated cells, counts were estimated from reference gene primer amplification. Measured with immunoSEQ multiplex PCR; TCRdb has only the in-frame clones, and not every one. That table gives V, J and clone size, and the DNA gave D and trimming. In the table there are about 230,000 clones, almost 85% of which are singletons. Seattle's cohort entered during active infection and was followed longitudinally. The source material was peripheral blood. The receptor was isolated from a man aged 50 to 60 with COVID-19, enrolled during active disease.

Here the CDR3 reads CASSQDLSVRNQPQHF. The CDR3 region has the DNA TGCGCCAGCAGCCAAGATCTATCGGTCCGCAATCAGCCCCAGCATTTT. The chain has TRBV4-3 and TRBJ1-5; no clear D gene. V was trimmed by 0 bases and J by 2 bases, leaving 11 bases between them. The CDR3 runs 16 residues. CDR1 and CDR2 (germline): LGHNA, YSLEER.